What follows describes a single TCR beta chain. The antigen remains unidentified. The sample comes from a study of beta chain features in type 1 diabetes. At the level of the study: Cells sorted and examined across all samples totaled approximately 100 million.

Expressed TCRB transcripts got sequenced, as all isolated RNA was reverse transcribed. The protocol was immunoSEQ multiplex PCR, while the TCRdb copy is restricted to in-frame clones and leaves out a portion. The sample includes 600,000 or so clones, roughly 12% of them seen just once. CDR1 and CDR2 from the germline V gene are MNHEY and SVGAGI. Trimming left V 5 bases short and J 0 bases short, with 8 bases between. The CDR3 is 14 amino acids. Study outcomes and limitations: Among patients with Type 1 diabetes, TCRB CDR3s were moderately but significantly shorter in every one of the four CD4+ subsets.

The origin of this receptor is a man aged 25 to 40 with type 1 diabetes. The sample taken for sequencing was naive CD4+ T cells from blood. This chain connects TRBV6-5 to TRBJ2-4, with D perhaps TRBD2 (6 bases). CDR3 coding DNA: TGTGCCAGCAGTGGGACTGTAGCCAAAAACATTCAGTACTTC. It is translated as CASSGTVAKNIQYF.